This record looks at one T cell receptor (beta chain) sequence and its context. Its specificity is unknown. Assay used: immunoSEQ multiplex PCR; TCRdb lists only in-frame clones, some missing. Among about 120,000 clones, roughly 86% were seen once, and the ten largest hold about 10%. The data were obtained in a study of T cell responses to AZD1222 COVID-19 vaccine. Findings of the study overall: Spike-spanning, vaccine-associated CD4 TCRs were dominant at 160-218 and 743-854. Only six or seven AZD1222 recipients were seropositive at baseline. Reports indicate that nearly half of spike-specific TCRs are directed at unmutated variant regions. The study sampled repertoires only after the peak T cell response.

The sequence was obtained from an adult in good health. This material consisted of peripheral blood, taken on day 0 of AZD1222 vaccination.

CDR3 bases: TGCAGCGTTGAACGGCCTAACCAAAACATTCAGTACTTC. Its translation is CSVERPNQNIQYF. The V call is TRBV29-1, the J call TRBJ2-4; D ambiguous. The germline V and J ends were trimmed by 2 bases and 5 bases, with 10 bases remaining between them. In germline, CDR1 is SQVTM, CDR2 ANQGSEA. The CDR3 loop spans 13 amino acids.